One and the same sample provided the 19 T cell receptor beta chains below, sequenced in a study of identical twins listed by TCRdb under 2016. The receptor library was made with 5' RACE. The sequencing machine was an Illumina HiSeq 2000. TCRdb trimmed the raw reads at Q25, called clones with MiXCR and kept productive beta chains. Every entry covers one CDR3 protein and lists the most common genes and DNA from its rows. Within this sample are approximately 680,000 distinct CDR3 sequences, with less than 9% of them counted one time only. In total, the top ten clones hold 1.5% to 2% of the sample. The same sample was also studied in work on yellow fever vaccine responses in identical twins.

The sequencing input was PBMCs. Receptors were obtained from a woman in her late teens or twenties in good health.

This clonotype was counted only a few times. This chain links TRBV6-2 or TRBV6-3 with TRBJ2-3; TRBD2 aligns across 10 bases. Germline V gives CDR1 MNHEY, CDR2 SVGEGT. The V segment lost 9 bases and the J segment 0 bases; nucleotides outside the gene matches: 15. The length of the CDR3 is 18 residues. CDR3 in DNA: TGTGCCAGTTCCCGACTCGGTGGTAGCGGGGGGAGCACAGATACGCAGTATTTT. Protein product: CASSRLGGSGGSTDTQYF.

A remark on this clonotype: One end of the junction fails to match germline, which may point to a read error. This chain links TRBV7-9 with TRBJ2-1, with TRBD2 as a possible D gene (6 bases). The CDR3 extends over 15 amino acids. CDR1 and CDR2 (germline): SEHNR, FQNEAQ (reference sequence). CDR3 amino acids: CAISPGLAIYNEQFF. The CDR3 region has the DNA TGTGCCATCAGCCCCGGGCTAGCGATCTACAATGAGCAGTTCTTC.

This clonotype was found a few times. The chain combines TRBV7-6 with TRBJ1-1; D possibly corresponds to TRBD1 (5 bases). The V end lost 5 bases, the J end lost 1 base, and 14 bases lay between the germline ends. CDR1 is SGHVS and CDR2 is FNYEAQ in the germline V gene. The CDR3 has 15 residues. The CDR3 DNA is TGTGCCAGCAGCCCGCTACCAGGACAGAACACTGAAGCTTTCTTT. It specifies CASSPLPGQNTEAFF.

The V call is TRBV12-2, the J call TRBJ2-7; the D call TRBD1 from the table was never checked on the DNA. TRBV12-2 is marked as a pseudogene. This CDR3 has 16 amino acids. The CDR3 loop is CASRPSGQTKTYEQYV. The CDR3 coding sequence is TGTGCAAGTCGCCCCTCGGGACAGACGAAGACCTACGAGCAGTACGTC.

This clonotype was observed a few times. This chain connects TRBV11-1 to TRBJ2-1, with 11 nucleotides matching TRBD2. V was clipped by 2 bases and J by 1 base; unmatched bases: 10. Looked up from germline, CDR1 is SGHAT and CDR2 is FQDESV (reference sequence). The CDR3 totals 19 residues. The CDR3 here is CASSLRSLAGAGSYNEQFF. CDR3 coding DNA: TGTGCCAGCAGCTTACGATCACTAGCGGGAGCCGGTTCCTACAATGAGCAGTTCTTC.

The V gene is TRBV5-1, the J gene TRBJ2-7; 15 bases agree with TRBD2. This CDR3 is 19 amino acids long. CDR1 and CDR2 from the germline V gene are SGHRS and YFSETQ. Unmatched junction bases numbered 8, after V lost 0 bases and J lost 1 base. The CDR3 spells CASSLDPGLAGGLSYEQYF. The DNA of the CDR3 is TGCGCCAGCAGCTTGGATCCGGGACTAGCGGGAGGTTTATCCTACGAGCAGTACTTC.

This clonotype was counted between two and nine times. V is TRBV3-1 and J is TRBJ2-7; 10 bases are shared with TRBD2. The CDR3 is 16 residues long. With V trimmed by 0 bases and J by 3 bases, 5 bases remained unmatched. Germline V gives CDR1 LGHDT, CDR2 YNNKEL (reference sequence). The CDR3: CASSQDRLAGVYEQYV. CDR3 DNA sequence: TGTGCCAGCAGCCAAGATCGGCTAGCGGGAGTCTACGAGCAGTACGTC.

The V gene is TRBV11-2, the J gene TRBJ2-1; TRBD2 matches at 8 bases. Germline V gives CDR1 SGHAT, CDR2 FQNNGV. The CDR3 is 19 residues long. After removal of 2 bases from V and 8 bases from J, the junction contained 20 bases not matched to a gene. This CDR3 reads CASSLWGVGSGTTRDEQFF. DNA of the CDR3: TGTGCCAGCAGCTTATGGGGGGTGGGTAGCGGGACAACACGCGATGAGCAGTTCTTC.

This clonotype was recorded many times. The chain employs TRBV20-1 and TRBJ2-7; 7 nucleotides agree with TRBD2. Germline trimming cut 7 bases from V and 3 bases from J; bases unmatched to any gene: 9. The germline V gene encodes CDR1 DFQATT and CDR2 SNEGSKA (reference sequence). This CDR3 spans 13 amino acids. CDR3 sequence (DNA): TGCAGTGTGTCTAGCGGTTCCCTCTACGAGCAGTACGTC. Amino acids: CSVSSGSLYEQYV.

This clonotype has at least ten counts. The chain joins TRBV12-3 or TRBV12-4 to TRBJ2-7; no firm D call. Between the trimmed V and J ends, which lost 2 bases and 1 base, there was a span of 6 bases. The CDR3 sequence is 13 residues long. The CDR3 loop reads CASSLRASYEQYF. In nucleotides, the CDR3 is TGTGCCAGCAGTTTAAGGGCATCCTACGAGCAGTACTTC.

This clonotype has a count of ten or more. The chain employs TRBV24-1 and TRBJ1-6; no clear D gene. In germline, CDR1 is KGHDR, CDR2 SFDVKD. The CDR3 is made up of 17 amino acids. Trimming removed 12 bases at V and 4 bases at J, with 24 bases between. The CDR3 DNA reads as TGTGCCGCAAAGCAGATAAGGCCTTTGTCTTATAATTCACCCCTCCACTTT. Its protein is CAAKQIRPLSYNSPLHF.

This clonotype appeared many times. The V call is TRBV12-3 or TRBV12-4, the J call TRBJ2-1; 15 bases fit TRBD2. V trimming: 5 bases; J trimming: 7 bases; junction bases outside the gene matches: 3. The CDR3 is 15 residues long. CDR3 protein: CASSRTSGGENEQFF. The CDR3 coding sequence is TGTGCCAGCAGTAGGACTAGCGGGGGGGAAAATGAGCAGTTCTTC.

This clonotype appeared a few times. This rearrangement joins TRBV4-1 to TRBJ2-1; 7 bases are shared with TRBD2. The CDR3 is 14 amino acids. Germline V lookup: CDR1 MGHRA, CDR2 YSYEKL. The J segment lost 10 bases and the V segment lost 3 bases, leaving 9 bases of the junction unmatched. The CDR3 loop is CASSQTTSRREQFF. CDR3 in DNA: TGCGCCAGCAGCCAGACGACTAGCCGGCGCGAGCAGTTCTTC.

The V and J genes are TRBV7-8 and TRBJ1-5; the match to TRBD1 covers 12 bases. CDR1 is SGHVS, CDR2 FQNEAQ, per germline. The V and J ends lost 2 bases and 3 bases, in that order; junction bases with no gene match: 11. This CDR3 comprises 19 residues. The CDR3 protein is CASSLTRDRGRGINQPQHF. DNA for the CDR3: TGTGCCAGCAGCTTAACTCGGGACAGGGGGCGCGGCATCAATCAGCCCCAGCATTTT. The variable domain in full, with the rest retrieved from reference TRBV7-8 and TRBJ1-5, is GAGVSQSPRYKVAKRGQDVALRCDPISGHVSLFWYQQALGQGPEFLTYFQNEAQLDKSGLPSDRFFAERPEGSVSTLKIQRTQQEDSAVYLCASSLTRDRGRGINQPQHFGDGTRLSIL.

Only a few counts were recorded for this clonotype. A junction end diverges from the germline sequence, so it may reflect a read error. The V and J genes are TRBV11-2 and TRBJ2-4; 10 bases fit TRBD1. There are 15 residues in the CDR3. Germline V CDR1 and CDR2: SGHAT, FQNNGV. In nucleotides, the CDR3 is TGTGCCAGCAGCCTAGAAGGACAGGGGGGGAACATTCAGTACTTC. Residues: CASSLEGQGGNIQYF.

This clonotype was counted many times. The chain combines TRBV10-3 with TRBJ1-5, with a weak D call TRBD1 (6 bases). Trimming took off 9 bases at V and 8 bases at J, with 17 bases between the two ends. This CDR3 has 13 amino acids. CDR1 is ENHRY and CDR2 is SYGVKD in the germline V gene. The DNA of the CDR3 is TGTGCCATTGCCCCAGGGGAAAGGGAGCCCCAGCATTTT. Translation gives CAIAPGEREPQHF.

A few counts support this clonotype. The V call is TRBV12-3 or TRBV12-4, the J call TRBJ2-3, with 10 bases identical to TRBD2. V lost 3 bases, J lost 4 bases, and 7 bases stayed unmatched. The CDR3 is 16 residues long. This CDR3 reads CASSFRASGSPDTQYF. The CDR3, as DNA: TGTGCCAGCAGTTTTAGGGCTAGCGGGAGTCCAGATACGCAGTATTTT.

This clonotype appeared many times. The chain employs TRBV2 and TRBJ1-6, with D possibly being TRBD1 (5 bases). Trimming took 4 bases from V and 9 from J, leaving 16 bases between them. This CDR3 is 15 amino acids long. From germline, CDR1 is SNHLY and CDR2 FYNNEI. The CDR3 reads CASSVRDEGASPLHF. Written as DNA, the CDR3 is TGTGCCAGCAGTGTAAGGGACGAAGGGGCTTCACCCCTCCACTTT. The full variable domain, in which reference TRBV2 and TRBJ1-6 provide the parts outside the CDR3, is EPEVTQTPSHQVTQMGQEVILRCVPISNHLYFYWYRQILGQKVEFLVSFYNNEISEKSEIFDDQFSVERPDGSNFTLKIRSTKLEDSAMYFCASSVRDEGASPLHFGNGTRLTVT.

This clonotype has just a few counts. The chain links TRBV12-3 or TRBV12-4 to TRBJ2-7, with D unclear. The CDR3 runs 11 residues. Trimming took 7 bases from V and 2 from J, leaving 6 bases between them. Here the CDR3 DNA reads TGTGCCAGCACGATGGCCTACGAGCAGTACTTC. Its protein product is CASTMAYEQYF.